This T cell receptor (beta chain) was retrieved from a study of blood T cell repertoires in COVID-19. Germline CDR1 is MNHEY and CDR2 is SVGEGT. CDR3 length: 14 residues. V shed 2 bases, J shed 4 bases, and the junction held 1 base outside the gene matches. Per the authors' pipeline: The authors estimated nucleated cell counts from reference gene primer amplification. Method: immunoSEQ multiplex PCR; TCRdb's copy keeps in-frame clones and lacks some. The D gene and trimming were derived from the DNA, and the V and J assignments and clone size from that table. The sample shows fewer than 55,000 clones, around four fifths of them seen only once.

The rearrangement uses TRBV6-2 or TRBV6-3 and TRBJ2-2, with TRBD1 matching 7 bases. Sequencing was carried out using peripheral blood. This TCR came from a man between 65 and 80 years old with active COVID-19. This CDR3 is CASSYGTVTGELFF. CDR3 DNA sequence: TGTGCCAGCAGTTACGGGACAGTCACCGGGGAGCTGTTTTTT.